These 13 T cell receptor beta chains originate from one sample sequenced in a study of blood T cell repertoires in COVID-19 (dated by TCRdb to 2019 to 2021). The library was produced with the immunoSEQ multiplex PCR assay. As stored in TCRdb, this immuneACCESS dataset retains in-frame rearrangements with V and J assigned. A fraction of the clones does not appear; measured against another copy, unresolved V genes explain less than half of the discrepancy, and the remainder lacks a known reason. The sample table contains around 220,000 clones; only one count was recorded for 80% to 95% of them. 1.5% to 2% of the sample is held by the ten biggest clonotypes. Sequenced: PBMCs or T cells enriched from blood (not recorded which). These receptors originate from a young woman who had recovered from COVID-19.

The CDR3 protein is CASSRTGSGNTIYF. CDR3 nucleotide sequence: TGTGCCAGCAGCCGGACAGGTTCTGGAAACACCATATATTTT. The rearrangement links TRBV11-3 to TRBJ1-3; 7 bases agree with TRBD1. CDR1 and CDR2 (germline): SGHNT, YENEEA. The CDR3 runs 14 residues. The V segment lost 5 bases and the J segment 1 base; nucleotides outside the gene matches: 2.

The rearrangement uses TRBV4-3 and TRBJ1-1; 7 positions match TRBD1. Unmatched junction bases numbered 1, after V lost 0 bases and J lost 3 bases. The CDR3 length is 14 residues. Germline CDR1 LGHNA, CDR2 YSLEER. The CDR3 coding sequence is TGCGCCAGCAGCCAAGATACAGGGGACACTGAAGCTTTCTTT. Translating gives CASSQDTGDTEAFF.

This chain joins TRBV3-1 (or the pseudogene TRBV3-2) and TRBJ1-3; D unclear. Germline V gene sequence: CDR1 LGHDT, CDR2 YNNKEL (reference sequence). The CDR3 runs 15 residues. The V and J ends lost 0 bases and 4 bases respectively, with 10 bases between them. As DNA, the CDR3 is TGTGCCAGCAGCCAAGACAGTCAGTCAGGAAACACCATATATTTT. This sequence encodes CASSQDSQSGNTIYF.

The chain links TRBV4-1 to TRBJ2-1, with 9 bases aligning to TRBD2. J gave up 6 bases and V 4 bases, and 10 bases lay outside the gene matches. The CDR3 is made up of 16 amino acids. The V gene's germline CDR1 is MGHRA and CDR2 YSYEKL. The CDR3 loop is CASSLWGAGGFNEQFF. The CDR3 DNA is TGCGCCAGCAGCCTATGGGGAGCGGGAGGATTCAATGAGCAGTTCTTC.

This clone was seen just once. The CDR3 nucleotides read TGTGCCAGCAGCGCAGGACTAGCGGAAAACATTCAGTACTTC. Its protein product is CASSAGLAENIQYF. The chain joins TRBV9 to TRBJ2-4, with TRBD2 matching 10 bases. Germline-derived CDR1 and CDR2 are SGDLS and YYNGEE. Unmatched junction bases numbered 2, after V lost 3 bases and J lost 5 bases. The CDR3 extends over 14 amino acids.

This sequence joins TRBV19 and TRBJ1-2, with D hard to call. Germline loops: CDR1 LNHDA, CDR2 SQIVND (reference sequence). The CDR3 contains 14 residues. Trimming removed 6 bases from V and 0 bases from J, with 11 bases in between. CDR3 in amino acids: CASSHRGANYGYTF. The DNA of the CDR3 is TGTGCCAGTAGCCACCGGGGAGCTAACTATGGCTACACCTTC.

J is TRBJ2-2 and V is TRBV3-1 (or the pseudogene TRBV3-2), with 8 positions matching TRBD1. The CDR3 spans 16 residues. Germline CDR1 and CDR2: LGHDT and YNNKEL (reference sequence). V gave up 1 base and J gave up 6 bases; unmatched junction bases: 7. CDR3 sequence reads: CASSQVMTGESGELFF. The CDR3 nucleotides are TGTGCCAGCAGCCAAGTGATGACAGGGGAATCCGGGGAGCTGTTTTTT.

The V gene is TRBV3-1 (or the pseudogene TRBV3-2), the J gene TRBJ2-1, with TRBD2 identical over 10 bases. The germline V gene encodes CDR1 LGHDT and CDR2 YNNKEL (reference sequence). Trimming removed 4 bases from V and 5 bases from J; junction bases left unmatched: 5. CDR3 length: 15 residues. This chain's CDR3 is CASSLGLAEHNEQFF. CDR3 nucleotide sequence: TGTGCCAGCAGCCTCGGACTAGCGGAACACAATGAGCAGTTCTTC.

This chain connects TRBV28 to TRBJ1-1; TRBD1 is a possible D gene (5 bases). Germline lookup yields CDR1 MDHEN and CDR2 SYDVKM. V lost 2 bases and J lost 1, with 11 bases in between. The CDR3 length is 15 residues. Here the CDR3 reads CASSLQSQGNTEAFF. The CDR3 region has the DNA TGTGCCAGCAGTTTACAGAGTCAGGGGAACACTGAAGCTTTCTTT. Full variable domain (rest looked up from reference TRBV28 and TRBJ1-1): DVKVTQSSRYLVKRTGEKVFLECVQDMDHENMFWYRQDPGLGLRLIYFSYDVKMKEKGDIPEGYSVSREKKERFSLILESASTNQTSMYLCASSLQSQGNTEAFFGQGTRLTVV.

V usage is TRBV11-3 and J usage is TRBJ1-1, with 8 bases lining up with TRBD1. This CDR3 has 15 residues. CDR1 is SGHNT and CDR2 is YENEEA in the germline V gene. V lost 1 base to trimming and J lost 4 bases; unmatched junction nucleotides: 5. The DNA for the CDR3 is TGTGCCAGCAGCTTAGGGACAGGGCCAGGCACTGAAGCTTTCTTT. Protein sequence: CASSLGTGPGTEAFF. Together with reference TRBV11-3 and TRBJ1-1, the CDR3 gives the full variable domain: EAGVVQSPRYKIIEKKQPVAFWCNPISGHNTLYWYLQNLGQGPELLIRYENEEAVDDSQLPKDRFSAERLKGVDSTLKIQPAELGDSAVYLCASSLGTGPGTEAFFGQGTRLTVV.

The V and J genes are TRBV2 and TRBJ2-7; TRBD2 might be the D (6 bases). CDR3 length: 13 residues. Germline loops: CDR1 SNHLY, CDR2 FYNNEI. Trimming removed 8 bases at V and 6 bases at J, with 17 bases between. The CDR3 nucleotides read TGTGCCAGCCTCGGAGGGGATCTCCTCGAGCAGTACTTC. Its protein is CASLGGDLLEQYF.

The chain recombines TRBV9 with TRBJ1-1, with 8 bases lining up with TRBD1. The CDR3 loop spans 14 amino acids. The V segment lost 0 bases and the J segment 6 bases; nucleotides outside the gene matches: 4. CDR1 is SGDLS, CDR2 YYNGEE, per germline. This chain's CDR3 is CASSVGQGNSEAFF. CDR3 sequence (DNA): TGTGCCAGCAGCGTAGGACAGGGGAATTCTGAAGCTTTCTTT. The full variable domain, its missing parts supplied by reference TRBV9 and TRBJ1-1, is DSGVTQTPKHLITATGQRVTLRCSPRSGDLSVYWYQQSLDQGLQFLIQYYNGEERAKGNILERFSAQQFPDLHSELNLSSLELGDSALYFCASSVGQGNSEAFFGQGTRLTVV.

The chain uses TRBV19 and TRBJ1-1; a weak D match, TRBD1 (6 bases). The CDR3 is 15 residues long. V was cut by 3 bases and J by 4 bases, with 15 bases left in between. From germline, CDR1 is LNHDA and CDR2 SQIVND (reference sequence). As DNA, the CDR3 is TGTGCCAGTAGTATTAATAACAGGGAAATCACTGAAGCTTTCTTT. It yields the protein CASSINNREITEAFF.